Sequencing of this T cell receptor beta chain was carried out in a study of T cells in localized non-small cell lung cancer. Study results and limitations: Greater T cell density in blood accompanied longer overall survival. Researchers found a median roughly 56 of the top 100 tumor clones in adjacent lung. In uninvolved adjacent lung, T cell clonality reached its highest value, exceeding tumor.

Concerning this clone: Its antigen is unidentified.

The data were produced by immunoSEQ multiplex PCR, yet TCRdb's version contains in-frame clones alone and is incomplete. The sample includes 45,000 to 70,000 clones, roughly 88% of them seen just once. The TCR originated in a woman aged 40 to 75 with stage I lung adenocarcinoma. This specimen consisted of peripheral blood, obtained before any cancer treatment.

The CDR3 spells CASSLGRADTQYF. As DNA, the CDR3 is TGTGCCAGCAGCTTAGGGAGGGCAGATACGCAGTATTTT. The chain is built from TRBV7-2 and TRBJ2-3, with D perhaps matching TRBD2 (6 bases). V was pared by 1 base and J by 4 bases, with 6 bases between. Germline V gene data show CDR1 as SGHTA and CDR2 as FQGNSA. The CDR3 runs to 13 residues.